This TCR beta chain was found in a study of CXCR3-negative and CXCR3-positive naive CD8 T cells. Overall study findings and caveats: CXCR3-negative naive cells had less hydrophobic TRB CDR3s than did CXCR3-positive naive cells. Memory, not naive, CXCR3-negative and CXCR3-positive cells differed in TRBV-TRBJ usage.

Note on this clonotype: Its antigen remains unknown.

Carrying UMI labels, the TRB cDNA libraries were prepared through 5' RACE. Following a re-call of the 5' RACE reads, TCRdb has one entry per CDR3 protein and lacks DNA. The sample data list roughly 80,000 distinct CDR3 sequences. Germline CDR1 reads PRHDT; CDR2 reads FYEKMQ (reference sequence). The CDR3 is 12 residues long. Phenotypically, naive CD8+ T cells corresponded to CD45RO-CCR7+CD27+CD95-. The chain joins TRBV13 to TRBJ2-1. The TCR comes from a human donor in good health. Some clones in this sample may be carry-over from other donors' samples. Sample: naive CXCR3+ CD8+ T cells from blood. Subset given: CD45RO-CCR7+CD27+CD95- naive CD8+ T cells expressing CXCR3 (TNR3+). This chain's CDR3 is CASSLERNEQFF.